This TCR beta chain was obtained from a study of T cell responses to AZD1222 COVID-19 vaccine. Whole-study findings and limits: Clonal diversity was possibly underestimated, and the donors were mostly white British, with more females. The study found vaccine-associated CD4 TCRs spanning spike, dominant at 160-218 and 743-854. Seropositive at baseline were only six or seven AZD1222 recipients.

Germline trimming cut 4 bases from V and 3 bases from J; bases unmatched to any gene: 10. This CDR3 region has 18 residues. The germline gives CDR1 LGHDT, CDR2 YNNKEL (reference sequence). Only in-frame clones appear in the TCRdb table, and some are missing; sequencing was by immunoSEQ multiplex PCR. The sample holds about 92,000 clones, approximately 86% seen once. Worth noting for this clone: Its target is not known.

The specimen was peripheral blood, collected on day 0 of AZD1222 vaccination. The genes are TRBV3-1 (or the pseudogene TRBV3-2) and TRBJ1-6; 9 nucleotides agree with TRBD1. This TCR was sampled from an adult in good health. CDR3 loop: CASSPFDRGWYYNSPLHF. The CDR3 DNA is TGTGCCAGCAGCCCATTTGACAGGGGGTGGTACTATAATTCACCCCTCCACTTT.